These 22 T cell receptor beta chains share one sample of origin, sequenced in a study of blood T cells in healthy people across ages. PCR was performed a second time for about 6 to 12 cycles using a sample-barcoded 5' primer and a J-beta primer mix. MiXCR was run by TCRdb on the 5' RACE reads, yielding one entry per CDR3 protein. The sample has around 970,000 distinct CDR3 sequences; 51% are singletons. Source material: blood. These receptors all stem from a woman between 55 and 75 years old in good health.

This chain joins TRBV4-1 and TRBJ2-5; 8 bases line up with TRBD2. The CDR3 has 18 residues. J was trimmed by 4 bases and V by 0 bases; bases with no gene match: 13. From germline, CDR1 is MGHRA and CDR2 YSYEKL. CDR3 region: CASSQDRAAGGLRETQYF. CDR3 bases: TGCGCCAGCAGCCAAGATAGGGCGGCGGGAGGTCTTCGAGAGACCCAGTACTTC.

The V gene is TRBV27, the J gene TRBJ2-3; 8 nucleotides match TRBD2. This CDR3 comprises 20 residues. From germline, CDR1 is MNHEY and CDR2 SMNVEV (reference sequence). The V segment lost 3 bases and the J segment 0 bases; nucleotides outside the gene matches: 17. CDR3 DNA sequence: TGTGCCAGCAGTTTGAGGGGAGCGGGAGAGGGGACGGATAGCACAGATACGCAGTATTTT. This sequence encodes CASSLRGAGEGTDSTDTQYF.

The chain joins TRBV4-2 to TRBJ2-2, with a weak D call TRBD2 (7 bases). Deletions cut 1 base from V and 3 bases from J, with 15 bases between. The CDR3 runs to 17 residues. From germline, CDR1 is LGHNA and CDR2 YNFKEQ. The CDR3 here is CASSQGPGGSDTGELFF. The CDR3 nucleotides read TGTGCCAGCAGCCAAGGACCGGGGGGCTCGGACACCGGGGAGCTGTTTTTT.

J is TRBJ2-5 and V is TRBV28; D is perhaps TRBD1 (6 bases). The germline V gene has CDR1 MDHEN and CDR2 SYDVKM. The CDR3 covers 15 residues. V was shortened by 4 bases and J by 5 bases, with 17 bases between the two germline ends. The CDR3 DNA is TGTGCCAGCAGTTCTCCTCCCAGGGGATGGGAGACCCAGTACTTC. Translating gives CASSSPPRGWETQYF.

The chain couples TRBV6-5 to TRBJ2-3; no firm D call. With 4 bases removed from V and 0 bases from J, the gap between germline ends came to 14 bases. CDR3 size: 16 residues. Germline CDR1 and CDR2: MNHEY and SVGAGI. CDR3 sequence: CASSSREARSTDTQYF. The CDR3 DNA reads TGTGCCAGCAGTTCCCGAGAGGCGCGGAGCACAGATACGCAGTATTTT.

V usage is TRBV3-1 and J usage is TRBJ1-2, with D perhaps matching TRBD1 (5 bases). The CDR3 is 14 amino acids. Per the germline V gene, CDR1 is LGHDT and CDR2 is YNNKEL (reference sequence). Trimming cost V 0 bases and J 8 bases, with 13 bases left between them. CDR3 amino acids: CASSQDLAGRGYTF. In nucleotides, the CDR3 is TGTGCCAGCAGCCAAGATCTCGCAGGGAGAGGCTACACCTTC.

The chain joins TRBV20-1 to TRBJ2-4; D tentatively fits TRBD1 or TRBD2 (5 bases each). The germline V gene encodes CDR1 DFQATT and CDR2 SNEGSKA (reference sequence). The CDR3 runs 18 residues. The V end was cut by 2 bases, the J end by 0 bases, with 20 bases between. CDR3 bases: TGCAGTGCTAGATTTTACCTCGGGACCGCCAGAGCCAAAAACATTCAGTACTTC. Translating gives CSARFYLGTARAKNIQYF.

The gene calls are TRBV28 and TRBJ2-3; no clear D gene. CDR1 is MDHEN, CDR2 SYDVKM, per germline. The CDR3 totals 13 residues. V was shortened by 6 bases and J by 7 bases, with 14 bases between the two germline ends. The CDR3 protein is CASRAPKTNTQYF. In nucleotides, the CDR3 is TGTGCCAGCAGGGCCCCGAAGACCAATACGCAGTATTTT.

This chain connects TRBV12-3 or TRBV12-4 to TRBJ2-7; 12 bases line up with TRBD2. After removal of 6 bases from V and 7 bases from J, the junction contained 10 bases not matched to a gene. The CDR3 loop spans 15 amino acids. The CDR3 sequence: CASSPGLAGSDEQYF. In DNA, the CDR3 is TGTGCCAGCAGCCCTGGACTAGCGGGAAGCGATGAGCAGTACTTC.

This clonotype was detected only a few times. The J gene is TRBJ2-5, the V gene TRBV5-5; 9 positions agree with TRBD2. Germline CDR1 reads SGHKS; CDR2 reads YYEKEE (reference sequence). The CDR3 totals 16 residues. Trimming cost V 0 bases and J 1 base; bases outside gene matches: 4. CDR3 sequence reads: CASSLVLAGLQETQYF. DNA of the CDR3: TGTGCCAGCAGCTTGGTTCTAGCGGGACTCCAAGAGACCCAGTACTTC.

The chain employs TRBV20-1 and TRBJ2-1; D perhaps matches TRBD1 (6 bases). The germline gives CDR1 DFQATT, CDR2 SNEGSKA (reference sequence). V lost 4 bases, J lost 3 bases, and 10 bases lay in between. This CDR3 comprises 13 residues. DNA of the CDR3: TGCAGTGCTAAAGCGGACAGCTACAATGAGCAGTTCTTC. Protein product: CSAKADSYNEQFF.

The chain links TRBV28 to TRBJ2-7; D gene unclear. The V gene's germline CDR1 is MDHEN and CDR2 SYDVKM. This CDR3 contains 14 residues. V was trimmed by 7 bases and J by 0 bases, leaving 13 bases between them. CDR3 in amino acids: CASINAANSYEQYF. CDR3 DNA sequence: TGTGCCAGCATCAATGCGGCCAACTCCTACGAGCAGTACTTC.

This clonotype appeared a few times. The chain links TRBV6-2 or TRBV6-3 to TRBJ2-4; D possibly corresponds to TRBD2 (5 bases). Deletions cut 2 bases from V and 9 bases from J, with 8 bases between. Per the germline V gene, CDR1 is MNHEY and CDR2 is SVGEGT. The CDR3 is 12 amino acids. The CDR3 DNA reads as TGTGCCAGCAGTTACGAGGGAGTCATTCAGTACTTC. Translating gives CASSYEGVIQYF.

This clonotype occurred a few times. The DNA of the CDR3 is TGTGCCAGCTCACGGTTGGGAGGGAACTACGAGCAGTACTTC. Encoded protein: CASSRLGGNYEQYF. The V gene is TRBV18, the J gene TRBJ2-7; 7 bases map to TRBD2. J lost 3 bases, V lost 4 bases, and 6 bases had no gene match. Germline-derived CDR1 and CDR2 are KGHSH and LQKENI. The CDR3 totals 14 residues.

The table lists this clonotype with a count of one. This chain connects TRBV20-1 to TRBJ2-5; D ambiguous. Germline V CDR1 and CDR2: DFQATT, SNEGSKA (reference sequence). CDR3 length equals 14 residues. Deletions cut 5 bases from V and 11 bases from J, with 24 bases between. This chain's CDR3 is CSAAGTPRVHEQYF. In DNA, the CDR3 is TGCAGTGCTGCTGGCACTCCAAGAGTCCATGAGCAGTACTTC.

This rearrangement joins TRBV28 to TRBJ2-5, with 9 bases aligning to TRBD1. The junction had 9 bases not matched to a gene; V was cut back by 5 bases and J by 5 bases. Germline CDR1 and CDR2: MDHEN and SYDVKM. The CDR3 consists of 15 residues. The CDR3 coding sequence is TGTGCCAGCAGTACACAACAGGGGGCGGGGGAGACCCAGTACTTC. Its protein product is CASSTQQGAGETQYF.

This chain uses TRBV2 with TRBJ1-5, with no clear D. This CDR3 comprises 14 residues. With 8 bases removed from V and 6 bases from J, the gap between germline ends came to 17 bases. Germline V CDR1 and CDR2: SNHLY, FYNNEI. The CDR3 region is CASGVAGLGQPQHF. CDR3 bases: TGTGCCAGCGGCGTAGCGGGCTTAGGTCAGCCCCAGCATTTT. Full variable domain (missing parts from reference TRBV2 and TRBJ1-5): EPEVTQTPSHQVTQMGQEVILRCVPISNHLYFYWYRQILGQKVEFLVSFYNNEISEKSEIFDDQFSVERPDGSNFTLKIRSTKLEDSAMYFCASGVAGLGQPQHFGDGTRLSIL.

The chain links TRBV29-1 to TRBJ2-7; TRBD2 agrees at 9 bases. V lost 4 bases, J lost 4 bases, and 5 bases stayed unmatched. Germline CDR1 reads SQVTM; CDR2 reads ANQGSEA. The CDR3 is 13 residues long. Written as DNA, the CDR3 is TGCAGCGTTGTTAGCGGGAGTCTATACGAGCAGTACTTC. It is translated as CSVVSGSLYEQYF.

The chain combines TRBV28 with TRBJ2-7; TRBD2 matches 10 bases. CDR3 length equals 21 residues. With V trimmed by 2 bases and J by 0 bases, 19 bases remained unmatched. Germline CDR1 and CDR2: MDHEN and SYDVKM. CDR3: CASSLTLSGTSAPLSSYEQYF. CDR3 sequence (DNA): TGTGCCAGCAGTTTAACCCTCTCCGGGACTAGCGCACCCCTGAGCTCCTACGAGCAGTACTTC.

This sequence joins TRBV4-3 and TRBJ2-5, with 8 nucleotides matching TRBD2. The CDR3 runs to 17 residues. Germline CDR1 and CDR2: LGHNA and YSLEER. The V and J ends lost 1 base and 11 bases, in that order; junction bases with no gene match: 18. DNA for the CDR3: TGCGCCAGCAGCCAAGGCTTGGGAAGCGGGAGTTCGAATGAGCAGTACTTC. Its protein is CASSQGLGSGSSNEQYF.

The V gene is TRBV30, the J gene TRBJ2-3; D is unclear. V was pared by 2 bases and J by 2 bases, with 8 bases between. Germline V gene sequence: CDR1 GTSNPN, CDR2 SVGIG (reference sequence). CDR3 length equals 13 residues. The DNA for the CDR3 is TGTGCCTGGAGTCCGGTAAACACAGATACGCAGTATTTT. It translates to CAWSPVNTDTQYF.

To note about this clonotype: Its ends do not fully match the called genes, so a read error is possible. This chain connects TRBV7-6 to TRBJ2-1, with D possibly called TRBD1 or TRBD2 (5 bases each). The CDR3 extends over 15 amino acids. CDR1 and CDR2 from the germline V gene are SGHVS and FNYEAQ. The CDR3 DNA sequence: TGCGCCAGCACCGAGGGGCCCTGGGGCTACAATGAGCAGTTCTTC. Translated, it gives CASTEGPWGYNEQFF.